Presented here are 9 T cell receptor beta chains from one specimen sequenced in a study of control samples from healthy donors and cancer patients. Produced via immunoSEQ multiplex PCR; TCRdb's table is partial and in-frame only. The table has fewer than 30,000 clones, almost 85% seen once. Sequences were obtained from PBMCs. Receptor source: a woman aged 55-70 years with head and neck cancer.

The rearrangement links TRBV30 to TRBJ1-6; a weak D match, TRBD1 (6 bases). Germline V gene data show CDR1 as GTSNPN and CDR2 as SVGIG (reference sequence). Between the trimmed V and J ends, which lost 7 bases and 5 bases, there was a span of 9 bases. The CDR3 is 12 residues long. The CDR3 region is CASGQDNSPLHF. The CDR3 bases are TGTGCCTCGGGACAAGATAATTCACCCCTCCACTTT.

This chain connects TRBV4-2 to TRBJ2-1, with 7 bases fitting TRBD2. The germline gives CDR1 LGHNA, CDR2 YNFKEQ. V was clipped by 0 bases and J by 1 base; unmatched bases: 9. The CDR3 runs to 18 residues. The CDR3 sequence is CASSQDPMVGGSYNEQFF. CDR3 nucleotide sequence: TGTGCCAGCAGCCAAGATCCTATGGTGGGAGGGTCCTACAATGAGCAGTTCTTC.

The chain is built from TRBV7-2 and TRBJ2-1, with 8 bases identical to TRBD2. CDR1 is SGHTA and CDR2 is FQGNSA in the germline V gene. The CDR3 runs 15 residues. V lost 5 bases and J lost 5; bases outside the gene matches: 8. Written as DNA, the CDR3 is TGTGCCAGCAGCCTTACCAGCGGGAGACACAATGAGCAGTTCTTC. The encoded protein is CASSLTSGRHNEQFF.

V is TRBV21-1 and J is TRBJ2-7; whether TRBD1, the table's D call, matches the DNA was not checked. TRBV21-1 is marked as a pseudogene. The CDR3 consists of 14 residues. DNA for the CDR3: TGTGCCAGCATCCCAGGGGGCGCTTCCAACGAGCAGTACTTC. As protein: CASIPGGASNEQYF.

CDR3 protein: CASSFEAQIALLNTGELFF. CDR3 bases: TGCGCCAGCAGCTTCGAGGCTCAGATCGCCCTCTTGAACACCGGGGAGCTGTTTTTT. V is TRBV5-1 and J is TRBJ2-2; D is unresolved. V lost 2 bases and J lost 1, with 21 bases in between. Germline lookup yields CDR1 SGHRS and CDR2 YFSETQ. The CDR3 sequence is 19 residues long.

The CDR3: CASSSQGGALETQYF. The CDR3 bases are TGCGCCAGCAGCTCCCAAGGAGGGGCCCTAGAGACCCAGTACTTC. This sequence joins TRBV5-1 and TRBJ2-5; D possibly corresponds to TRBD2 (6 bases). The CDR3 sequence is 15 residues long. The V and J ends lost 3 bases and 4 bases respectively, with 16 bases between them. Germline CDR1 is SGHRS and CDR2 is YFSETQ. Filled out from reference TRBV5-1 and TRBJ2-5, the complete variable domain reads KAGVTQTPRYLIKTRGQQVTLSCSPISGHRSVSWYQQTPGQGLQFLFEYFSETQRNKGNFPGRFSGRQFSNSRSEMNVSTLELGDSALYLCASSSQGGALETQYFGPGTRLLVL.

The V gene is TRBV7-2, the J gene TRBJ1-2; D remains ambiguous. The ends were cut back, 5 bases at V and 4 bases at J, with 14 bases in the middle. The CDR3 sequence is 14 residues long. Germline V gives CDR1 SGHTA, CDR2 FQGNSA. CDR3 protein: CASSPRGRLYGYTF. CDR3 sequence (DNA): TGTGCCAGCAGCCCCAGAGGACGCCTCTATGGCTACACCTTC.

This chain links TRBV4-2 with TRBJ2-3; 16 bases align to TRBD2. Germline trimming cut 4 bases from V and 1 base from J; bases unmatched to any gene: 11. Germline values: CDR1 LGHNA, CDR2 YNFKEQ. This CDR3 spans 20 amino acids. CDR3 region: CASSRETGTSGGAGTDTQYF. CDR3 sequence (DNA): TGTGCCAGCAGCCGTGAGACCGGGACTAGCGGGGGGGCGGGCACAGATACGCAGTATTTT.

The chain employs TRBV6-1 and TRBJ1-3; D is undetermined. This CDR3 has 15 amino acids. Germline CDR1 reads MNHNS; CDR2 reads SASEGT. The germline V and J ends were trimmed by 5 bases and 4 bases, with 15 bases remaining between them. CDR3 loop: CASSPVETRGNTIYF. The CDR3 nucleotides are TGTGCCAGCAGTCCGGTAGAGACCCGGGGAAACACCATATATTTT.